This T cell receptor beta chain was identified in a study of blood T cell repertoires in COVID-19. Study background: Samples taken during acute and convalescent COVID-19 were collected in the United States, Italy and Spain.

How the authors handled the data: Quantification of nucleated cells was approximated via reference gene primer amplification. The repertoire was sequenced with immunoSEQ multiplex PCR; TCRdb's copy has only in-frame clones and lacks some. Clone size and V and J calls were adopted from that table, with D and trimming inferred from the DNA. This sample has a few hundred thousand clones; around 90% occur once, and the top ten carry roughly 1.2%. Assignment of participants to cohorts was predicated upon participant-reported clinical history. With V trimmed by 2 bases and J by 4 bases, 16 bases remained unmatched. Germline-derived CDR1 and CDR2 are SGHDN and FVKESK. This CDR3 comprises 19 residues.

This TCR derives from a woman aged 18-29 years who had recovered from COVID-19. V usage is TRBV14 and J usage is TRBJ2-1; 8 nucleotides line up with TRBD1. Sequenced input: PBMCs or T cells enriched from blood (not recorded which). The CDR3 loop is CASSQMGQVTEKNYNEQFF. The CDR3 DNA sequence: TGTGCCAGCAGCCAAATGGGACAGGTAACCGAAAAAAATTACAATGAGCAGTTCTTC.